The clone carrying this TCR beta chain was detected only once. TCRdb keeps only in-frame clones here, not all; method: immunoSEQ multiplex PCR. Of about 120,000 clones in the sample, about 93% are singletons; the top ten hold 4% to 5%. The CDR3 covers 15 residues. Per germline, CDR1 SGHDT and CDR2 YYEEEE. V lost 4 bases to trimming and J lost 6 bases, with 16 bases between them. This record belongs to a study of T cell responses to AZD1222 COVID-19 vaccine. This chain uses TRBV5-6 with TRBJ2-2; the D gene is possibly TRBD1 (5 bases). Here the sequenced sample was peripheral blood, taken 28 days after the second dose of the MenACWY control vaccine. This TCR was sampled from an adult who received the MenACWY meningococcal vaccine as a control. CDR3 coding DNA: TGTGCCAGCAGCCATTTCAGGGCCAGGGCCGGGGAGCTGTTTTTT. Encoded protein: CASSHFRARAGELFF.